A selection of T cell receptor beta chains follows, all from one sample in a study of shared clonotypes between healthy human individuals. Clones were sequenced by immunoSEQ multiplex PCR, and TCRdb holds only the in-frame ones, with some missing. The sample contains 630,000 or so clones, 95% to 98% of which appear only once. Sequenced: naive CD8+ T cells sorted from blood. All receptors come from a man aged 25 to 40 in good health. The CDR3 runs from the conserved cysteine through the conserved F or W. The order of the fields is CDR3 protein, CDR3 DNA, clone size, D gene, J gene, CDR3 length, V gene. D genes are given only for firm matches. Not every row has a clone size; where given, it reads once, few, many or a size class.

CDR3aa: CASSLMLAGGGDEQFF
CDR3nt: TGTGCCAGCAGCTTAATGCTAGCGGGGGGTGGAGATGAGCAGTTCTTC
abundance: .
d_gene: TRBD2
j_gene: TRBJ2-1
len: 16
v_gene: TRBV13

CDR3aa: CASSLPDRGGDEQYF
CDR3nt: TGTGCCAGCAGCTTGCCGGATCGTGGGGGTGATGAGCAGTACTTC
abundance: .
d_gene: .
j_gene: TRBJ2-7
len: 15
v_gene: TRBV11-2

CDR3aa: CASSLSPYNEQFF
CDR3nt: TGTGCCAGCAGTTTATCGCCCTACAATGAGCAGTTCTTC
abundance: .
d_gene: .
j_gene: TRBJ2-1
len: 13
v_gene: TRBV27

CDR3aa: CAISEPGQGYEKLFF
CDR3nt: TGTGCCATCAGTGAGCCCGGACAGGGCTATGAAAAACTGTTTTTT
abundance: .
d_gene: TRBD1
j_gene: TRBJ1-4
len: 15
v_gene: TRBV10-3

CDR3aa: CASSQGANEQYF
CDR3nt: TGTGCCAGCAGCCAGGGGGCTAACGAGCAGTACTTC
abundance: .
d_gene: TRBD1
j_gene: TRBJ2-7
len: 12
v_gene: TRBV11-2

CDR3aa: CASSLDLFGAYEQYF
CDR3nt: TGTGCCAGCAGCTTAGATCTCTTCGGGGCATACGAGCAGTACTTC
abundance: .
d_gene: .
j_gene: TRBJ2-7
len: 15
v_gene: TRBV11-2

CDR3aa: CASSDSTGPGDTEAFF
CDR3nt: TGTGCCAGCAGTGATTCGACAGGGCCGGGGGACACTGAAGCTTTCTTT
abundance: .
d_gene: TRBD1
j_gene: TRBJ1-1
len: 16
v_gene: TRBV25-1

CDR3aa: CASSTSPSYEQYF
CDR3nt: TGTGCCAGCAGTACTAGCCCATCCTACGAGCAGTACTTC
abundance: .
d_gene: .
j_gene: TRBJ2-7
len: 13
v_gene: TRBV7-2

CDR3aa: CASSAPSVGYNEQFF
CDR3nt: TGTGCCAGCAGCGCCCCTAGCGTTGGGTACAATGAGCAGTTCTTC
abundance: .
d_gene: .
j_gene: TRBJ2-1
len: 15
v_gene: TRBV9

CDR3aa: CARGDSGRTYEQYF
CDR3nt: TGTGCCAGGGGAGATAGCGGGAGGACCTACGAGCAGTACTTC
abundance: .
d_gene: TRBD2
j_gene: TRBJ2-7
len: 14
v_gene: TRBV2

CDR3aa: CASSYGVNEQFF
CDR3nt: TGTGCCAGCAGTTACGGGGTGAATGAGCAGTTCTTC
abundance: .
d_gene: .
j_gene: TRBJ2-1
len: 12
v_gene: TRBV6-5

CDR3aa: CASSSDFNTEAFF
CDR3nt: TGTGCCAGCAGCTCTGACTTTAACACTGAAGCTTTCTTT
abundance: .
d_gene: .
j_gene: TRBJ1-1
len: 13
v_gene: TRBV27

CDR3aa: CAITGREFNTGELFF
CDR3nt: TGTGCCATCACCGGACGGGAGTTCAACACCGGGGAGCTGTTTTTT
abundance: once
d_gene: .
j_gene: TRBJ2-2
len: 15
v_gene: TRBV10-3

CDR3aa: CASSIGRNTGELFF
CDR3nt: TGTGCCAGTAGTATAGGCCGTAACACCGGGGAGCTGTTTTTT
abundance: .
d_gene: .
j_gene: TRBJ2-2
len: 14
v_gene: TRBV19